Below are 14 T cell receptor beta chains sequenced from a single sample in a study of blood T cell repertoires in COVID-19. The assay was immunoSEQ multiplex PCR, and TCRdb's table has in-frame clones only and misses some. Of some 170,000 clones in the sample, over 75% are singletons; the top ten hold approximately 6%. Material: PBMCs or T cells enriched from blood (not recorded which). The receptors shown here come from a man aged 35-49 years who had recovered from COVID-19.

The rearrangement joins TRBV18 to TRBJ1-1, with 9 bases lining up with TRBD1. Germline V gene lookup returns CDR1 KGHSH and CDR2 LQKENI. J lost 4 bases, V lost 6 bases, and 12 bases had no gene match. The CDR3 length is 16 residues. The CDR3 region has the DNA TGTGCCAGCTCGCGTTCAACCGGGACAGGGCCCACTGAAGCTTTCTTT. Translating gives CASSRSTGTGPTEAFF.

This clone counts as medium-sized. CDR3 DNA sequence: TGCGCCAGCAACACCGGGACAGCTGGAAACACCATATATTTT. It translates to CASNTGTAGNTIYF. The chain employs TRBV5-1 and TRBJ1-3; TRBD1 aligns across 7 bases. Germline CDR1 reads SGHRS; CDR2 reads YFSETQ. The trim removed 6 bases at V and 2 bases at J, leaving 5 bases unmatched. The CDR3 is 14 amino acids.

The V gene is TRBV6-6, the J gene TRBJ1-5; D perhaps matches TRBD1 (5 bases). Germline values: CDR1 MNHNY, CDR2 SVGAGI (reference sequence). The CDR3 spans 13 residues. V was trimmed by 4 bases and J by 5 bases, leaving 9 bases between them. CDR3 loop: CASSLEGDQPQHF. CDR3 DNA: TGTGCCAGCAGTTTAGAAGGGGATCAGCCCCAGCATTTT.

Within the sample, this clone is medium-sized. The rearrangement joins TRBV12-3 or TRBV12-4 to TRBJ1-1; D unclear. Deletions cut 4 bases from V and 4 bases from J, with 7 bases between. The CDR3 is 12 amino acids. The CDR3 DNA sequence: TGTGCCAGCAGTTCAGCTCGCACTGAAGCTTTCTTT. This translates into CASSSARTEAFF.

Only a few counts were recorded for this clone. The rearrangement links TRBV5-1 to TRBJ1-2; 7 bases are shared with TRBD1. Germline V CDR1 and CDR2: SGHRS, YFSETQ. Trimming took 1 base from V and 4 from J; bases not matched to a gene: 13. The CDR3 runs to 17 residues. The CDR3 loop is CASSLSWPGGTAYGYTF. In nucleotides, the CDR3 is TGCGCCAGCAGCTTGTCCTGGCCGGGGGGGACAGCCTATGGCTACACCTTC.

CDR3 loop: CASGLVKVAGGLSRLIETQYF. CDR3 coding DNA: TGTGCTAGTGGTTTGGTAAAGGTAGCGGGGGGCTTAAGTCGGCTTATAGAGACCCAGTACTTC. The chain couples TRBV12-5 to TRBJ2-5; 10 bases are a match to TRBD2. Germline CDR1 and CDR2: LGHNT and FRNRAP. V lost 0 bases and J lost 4; bases outside the gene matches: 20. This CDR3 contains 21 residues.

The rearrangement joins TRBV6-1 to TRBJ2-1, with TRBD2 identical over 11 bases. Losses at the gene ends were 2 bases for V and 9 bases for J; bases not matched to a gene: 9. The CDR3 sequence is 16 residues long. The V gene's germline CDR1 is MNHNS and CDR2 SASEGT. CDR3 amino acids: CASSEFGTSGMGEQFF. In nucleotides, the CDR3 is TGTGCCAGCAGTGAATTCGGGACTAGCGGCATGGGTGAGCAGTTCTTC.

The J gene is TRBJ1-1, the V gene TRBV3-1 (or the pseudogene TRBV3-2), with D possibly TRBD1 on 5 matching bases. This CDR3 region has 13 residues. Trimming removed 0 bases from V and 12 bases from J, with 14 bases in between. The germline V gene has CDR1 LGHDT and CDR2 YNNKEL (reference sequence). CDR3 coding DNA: TGTGCCAGCAGCCAAGATGGGCGGCCAGGGACTTTCTTT. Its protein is CASSQDGRPGTFF.

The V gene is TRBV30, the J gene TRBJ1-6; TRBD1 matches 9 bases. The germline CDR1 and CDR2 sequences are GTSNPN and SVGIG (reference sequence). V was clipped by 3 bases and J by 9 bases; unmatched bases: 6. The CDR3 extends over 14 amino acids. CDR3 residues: CAWRTGTGSSPLHF. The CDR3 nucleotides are TGTGCCTGGAGGACCGGGACAGGGAGTTCACCCCTCCACTTT. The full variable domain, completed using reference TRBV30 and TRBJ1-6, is SQTIHQWPATLVQPVGSPLSLECTVEGTSNPNLYWYRQAAGRGLQLLFYSVGIGQISSEVPQNLSASRPQDRQFILSSKKLLLSDSGFYLCAWRTGTGSSPLHFGNGTRLTVT.

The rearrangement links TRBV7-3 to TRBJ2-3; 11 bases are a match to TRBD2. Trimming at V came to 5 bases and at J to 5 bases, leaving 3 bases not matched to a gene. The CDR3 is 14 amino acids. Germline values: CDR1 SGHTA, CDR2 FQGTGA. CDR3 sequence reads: CASSLGLAGDTQYF. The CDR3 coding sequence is TGTGCCAGCAGCCTTGGACTAGCGGGAGATACGCAGTATTTT.

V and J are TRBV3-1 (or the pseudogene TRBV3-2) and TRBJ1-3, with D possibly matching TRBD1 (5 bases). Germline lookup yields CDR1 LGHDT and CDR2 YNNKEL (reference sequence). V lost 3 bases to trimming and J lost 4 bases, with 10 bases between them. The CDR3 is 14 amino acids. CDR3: CASSHAGPGNTIYF. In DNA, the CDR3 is TGTGCCAGCAGCCATGCAGGGCCAGGAAACACCATATATTTT.

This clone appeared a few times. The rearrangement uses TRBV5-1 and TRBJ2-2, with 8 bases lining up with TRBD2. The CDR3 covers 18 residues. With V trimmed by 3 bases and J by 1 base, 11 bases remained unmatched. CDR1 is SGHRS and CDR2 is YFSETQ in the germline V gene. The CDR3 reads CASSSAPVAGRNTGELFF. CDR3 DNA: TGCGCCAGCAGCTCCGCGCCCGTAGCGGGGCGGAACACCGGGGAGCTGTTTTTT.

DNA of the CDR3: TGTGCTAGTGGTCGGATAGGACATTCCATGAACACTGAAGCTTTCTTT. This sequence encodes CASGRIGHSMNTEAFF. The chain has TRBV12-5 and TRBJ1-1, with D perhaps matching TRBD1 (5 bases). V dropped 5 bases and J dropped 0 bases, with 16 bases sitting between them. The CDR3 has 16 amino acids. The germline gives CDR1 LGHNT, CDR2 FRNRAP.

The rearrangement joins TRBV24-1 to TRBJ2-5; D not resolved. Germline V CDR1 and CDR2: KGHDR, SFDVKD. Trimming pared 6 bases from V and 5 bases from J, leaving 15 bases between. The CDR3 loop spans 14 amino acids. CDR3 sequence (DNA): TGTGCCACCAGTCCGGCTAGTTCACCGGAGACCCAGTACTTC. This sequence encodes CATSPASSPETQYF.